This TCR beta chain was identified in a study of CD8 T cells in Susac syndrome. Germline V gene lookup returns CDR1 DFQATT and CDR2 SNEGSKA (reference sequence). The CDR3 is made up of 16 amino acids. V shed 1 base, J shed 6 bases, and the junction held 11 bases outside the gene matches. RNA was extracted with the RNeasy kit, and a quantity of roughly 0.45 to 1 ug was reverse transcribed using random hexamers. TCRdb itself ran the immunoSEQ multiplex PCR reads through MiXCR, one entry per CDR3 protein. This sample has around 79,000 distinct CDR3 sequences, with less than 95% found just once. This chain connects TRBV20-1 to TRBJ2-3; the match to TRBD2 covers 9 bases. The clonotype originates from a human donor with Susac syndrome. Sequenced input: CD8+ T cells from PBMCs. CDR3 in amino acids: CSARVWERGAGDTQYF. Written as DNA, the CDR3 is TGCAGTGCTAGAGTGTGGGAGCGGGGGGCCGGCGATACGCAGTATTTT.